This T cell receptor beta chain was sequenced in a study of regulatory T cells in long-lasting Graves disease. Study conclusions and caveats: Favored usage of TRBV28, TRBJ1-2 and TRBJ2-5 was recorded in persistent disease.

V was shortened by 3 bases and J by 5 bases, with 8 bases between the two germline ends. CDR3 length: 14 residues. Building the TCR beta libraries relied on iRepertoire HTBI primers, and CDR3 regions underwent Arm-PCR. One entry per CDR3 protein, called by TCRdb with MiXCR from the multiplex PCR reads. The table has 500,000 or so distinct CDR3 sequences, about 16% seen once; the top ten hold 20% to 25%. This sample's time point: newly diagnosed GD, antithyroid drugs for less than 3 months. Isolated PBMC RNA provided the starting material for the TCR library. This clonotype was recorded a few times. Its target is unknown. The sample was also reused in another study, on T cells in Graves' hyperthyroidism and ophthalmopathy. That study adds: Every diagnosis used clinical symptoms, serum thyroxine and TRAb, thyroid ultrasound and orbital computed tomography. HTBI primers were employed in a first-round RT-PCR of the TCR CDR3.

The sequence came from a woman aged 40-60 years with Graves disease. The source material was peripheral blood mononuclear cells (PBMCs), sampled at new diagnosis, from a patient treated with antithyroid drugs. The gene calls are TRBV12-3 or TRBV12-4 and TRBJ1-6; D unresolved. The CDR3 here is CASSLNGNNSPLHF. As DNA, the CDR3 is TGTGCCAGCAGTTTGAATGGGAATAATTCACCCCTCCACTTT.